This T cell receptor (beta chain) was retrieved from a study of neurological immune-mediated disorders. Study-level background: Multiple sclerosis patients numbering some 35 comprised some 30 relapsing-remitting and 3 secondary progressive patients.

Trimming took off 3 bases at V and 6 bases at J, with 18 bases between the two ends. Germline lookup yields CDR1 LGHDT and CDR2 YNNKEL (reference sequence). The CDR3 is made up of 16 amino acids. TCRdb called the 5' RACE reads again in MiXCR, with one record for every CDR3 protein. The sample consists of 80,000 to 95,000 distinct CDR3 sequences, under 4.5% of them appearing once. Study-level results: Expanded clones shared no CDR3 amino acid sequences across subjects, suggesting private repertoires in all groups.

This clonotype was detected many times. Its cognate antigen is unknown. The chain links TRBV3-1 to TRBJ2-1; D is unresolved. The sequenced sample was PBMCs. This receptor was obtained from a woman in her forties or fifties with multiple sclerosis. This CDR3 is CASSHSRSLVFNEQFF. In DNA form, the CDR3 reads TGTGCCAGCAGCCACTCCAGGTCCCTAGTCTTCAATGAGCAGTTCTTC.